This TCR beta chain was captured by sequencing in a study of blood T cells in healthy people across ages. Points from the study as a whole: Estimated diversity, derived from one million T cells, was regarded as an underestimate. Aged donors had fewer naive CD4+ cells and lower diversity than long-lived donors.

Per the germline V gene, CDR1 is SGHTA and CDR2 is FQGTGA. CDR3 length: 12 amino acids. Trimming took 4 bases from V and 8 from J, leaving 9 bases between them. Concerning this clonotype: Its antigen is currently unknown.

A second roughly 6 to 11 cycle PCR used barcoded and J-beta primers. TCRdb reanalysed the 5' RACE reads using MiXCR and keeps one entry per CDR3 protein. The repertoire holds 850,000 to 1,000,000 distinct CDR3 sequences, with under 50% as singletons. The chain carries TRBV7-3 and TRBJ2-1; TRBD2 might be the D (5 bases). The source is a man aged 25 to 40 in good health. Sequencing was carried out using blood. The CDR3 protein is CASSSKRDEQFF. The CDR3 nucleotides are TGTGCCAGCAGCTCTAAGAGGGATGAGCAGTTCTTC.